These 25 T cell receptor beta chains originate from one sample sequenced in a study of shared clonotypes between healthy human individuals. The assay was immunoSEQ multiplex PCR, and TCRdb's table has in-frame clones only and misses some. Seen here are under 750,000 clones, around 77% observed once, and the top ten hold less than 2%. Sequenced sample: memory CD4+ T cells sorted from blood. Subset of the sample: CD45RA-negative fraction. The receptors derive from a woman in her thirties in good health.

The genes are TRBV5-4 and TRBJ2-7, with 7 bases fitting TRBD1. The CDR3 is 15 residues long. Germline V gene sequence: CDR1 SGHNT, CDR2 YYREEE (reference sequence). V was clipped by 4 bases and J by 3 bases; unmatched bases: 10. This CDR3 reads CASSQGDGVRYEQYF. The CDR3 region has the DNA TGTGCCAGCAGCCAGGGGGATGGAGTACGCTACGAGCAGTACTTC. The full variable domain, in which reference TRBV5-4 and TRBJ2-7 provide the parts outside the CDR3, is ETGVTQSPTHLIKTRGQQVTLRCSSQSGHNTVSWYQQALGQGPQFIFQYYREEENGRGNFPPRFSGLQFPNYSSELNVNALELDDSALYLCASSQGDGVRYEQYFGPGTRLTVT.

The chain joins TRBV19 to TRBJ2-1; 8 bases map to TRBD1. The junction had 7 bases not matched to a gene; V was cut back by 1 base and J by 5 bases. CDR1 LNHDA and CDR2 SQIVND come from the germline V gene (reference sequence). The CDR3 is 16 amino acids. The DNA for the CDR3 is TGTGCCAGTAGTATAGTCGGACAGGGCGGGAACAATGAGCAGTTCTTC. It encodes CASSIVGQGGNNEQFF. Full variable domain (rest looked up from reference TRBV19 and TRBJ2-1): DGGITQSPKYLFRKEGQNVTLSCEQNLNHDAMYWYRQDPGQGLRLIYYSQIVNDFQKGDIAEGYSVSREKKESFPLTVTSAQKNPTAFYLCASSIVGQGGNNEQFFGPGTRLTVL.

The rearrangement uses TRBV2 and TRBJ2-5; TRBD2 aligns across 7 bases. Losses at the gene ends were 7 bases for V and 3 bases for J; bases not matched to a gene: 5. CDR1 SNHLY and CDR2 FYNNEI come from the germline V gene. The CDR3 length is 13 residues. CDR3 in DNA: TGTGCCAGCACTAAGGGGAGGGAAGAGACCCAGTACTTC. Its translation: CASTKGREETQYF.

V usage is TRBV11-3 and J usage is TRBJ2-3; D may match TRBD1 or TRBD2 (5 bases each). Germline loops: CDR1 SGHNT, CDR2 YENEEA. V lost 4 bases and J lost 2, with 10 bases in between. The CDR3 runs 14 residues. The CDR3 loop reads CASSSPGLTDTQYF. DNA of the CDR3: TGTGCCAGCAGCTCTCCGGGGCTCACAGATACGCAGTATTTT.

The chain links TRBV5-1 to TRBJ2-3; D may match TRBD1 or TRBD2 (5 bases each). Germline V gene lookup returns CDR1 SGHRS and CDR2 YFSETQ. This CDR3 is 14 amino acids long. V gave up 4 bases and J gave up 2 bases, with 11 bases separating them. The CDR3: CASSPRDPTDTQYF. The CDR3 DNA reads TGCGCCAGCAGCCCCAGGGACCCCACAGATACGCAGTATTTT.

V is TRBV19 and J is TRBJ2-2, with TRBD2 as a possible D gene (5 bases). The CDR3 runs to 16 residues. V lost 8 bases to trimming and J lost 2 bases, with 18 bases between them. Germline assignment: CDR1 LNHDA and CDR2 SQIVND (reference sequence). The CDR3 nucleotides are TGTGCCAGTGAAACCCAGCGGAGTTTTAACACCGGGGAGCTGTTTTTT. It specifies CASETQRSFNTGELFF.

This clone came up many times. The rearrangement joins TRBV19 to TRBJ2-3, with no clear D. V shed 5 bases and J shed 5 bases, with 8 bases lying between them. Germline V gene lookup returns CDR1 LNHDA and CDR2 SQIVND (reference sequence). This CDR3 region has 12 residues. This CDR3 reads CASSRIGDTQYF. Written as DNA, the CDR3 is TGTGCCAGTAGTCGTATCGGAGATACGCAGTATTTT.

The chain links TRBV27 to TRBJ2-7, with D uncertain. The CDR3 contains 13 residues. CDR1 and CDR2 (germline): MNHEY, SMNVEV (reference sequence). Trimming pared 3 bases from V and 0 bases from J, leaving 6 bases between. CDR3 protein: CASSFHYSYEQYF. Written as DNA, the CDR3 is TGTGCCAGCAGTTTCCACTACTCCTACGAGCAGTACTTC.

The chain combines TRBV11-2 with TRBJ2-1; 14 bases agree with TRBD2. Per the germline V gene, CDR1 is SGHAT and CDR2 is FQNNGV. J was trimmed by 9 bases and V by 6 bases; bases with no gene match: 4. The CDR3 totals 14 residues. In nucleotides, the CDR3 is TGTGCCAGCAGGGGACTAGCGGGAGCCAGTGAGCAGTTCTTC. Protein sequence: CASRGLAGASEQFF.

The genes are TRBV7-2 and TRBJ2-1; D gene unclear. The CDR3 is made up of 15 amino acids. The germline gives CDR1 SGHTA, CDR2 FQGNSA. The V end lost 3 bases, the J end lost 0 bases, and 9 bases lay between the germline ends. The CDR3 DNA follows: TGTGCCAGCAGCTTTCTTCGGTCCTCCTACAATGAGCAGTTCTTC. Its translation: CASSFLRSSYNEQFF. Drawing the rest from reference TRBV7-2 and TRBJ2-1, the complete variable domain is GAGVSQSPSNKVTEKGKDVELRCDPISGHTALYWYRQSLGQGLEFLIYFQGNSAPDKSGLPSDRFSAERTGGSVSTLTIQRTQQEDSAVYLCASSFLRSSYNEQFFGPGTRLTVL.

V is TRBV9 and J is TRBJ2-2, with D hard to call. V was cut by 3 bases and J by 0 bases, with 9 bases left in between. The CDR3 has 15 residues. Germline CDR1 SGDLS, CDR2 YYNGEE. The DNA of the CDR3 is TGTGCCAGCAGCGCGATTCTCTCGAACACCGGGGAGCTGTTTTTT. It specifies CASSAILSNTGELFF. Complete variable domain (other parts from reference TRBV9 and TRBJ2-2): DSGVTQTPKHLITATGQRVTLRCSPRSGDLSVYWYQQSLDQGLQFLIQYYNGEERAKGNILERFSAQQFPDLHSELNLSSLELGDSALYFCASSAILSNTGELFFGEGSRLTVL.

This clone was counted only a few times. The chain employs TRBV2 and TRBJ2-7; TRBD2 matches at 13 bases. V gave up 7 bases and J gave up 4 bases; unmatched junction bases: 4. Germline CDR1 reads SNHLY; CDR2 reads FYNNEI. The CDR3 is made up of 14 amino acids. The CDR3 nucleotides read TGTGCCAGCAAAGGGACTAGCGGGACGTACGAGCAGTACTTC. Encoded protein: CASKGTSGTYEQYF.

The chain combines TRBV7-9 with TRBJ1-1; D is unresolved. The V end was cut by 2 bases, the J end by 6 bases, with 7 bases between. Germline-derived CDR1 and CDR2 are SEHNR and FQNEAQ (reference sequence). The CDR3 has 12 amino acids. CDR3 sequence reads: CASSLTGPEAFF. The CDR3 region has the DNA TGTGCCAGCAGCTTAACTGGTCCTGAAGCTTTCTTT.

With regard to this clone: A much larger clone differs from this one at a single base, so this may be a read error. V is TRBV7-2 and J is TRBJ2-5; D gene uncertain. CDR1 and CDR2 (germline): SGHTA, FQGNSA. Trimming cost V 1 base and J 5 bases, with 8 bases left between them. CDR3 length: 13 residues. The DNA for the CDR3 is TGTGCCAGCAGCTTAGTAGGGTACGAGACCCAGTACTTC. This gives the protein CASSLVGYETQYF.

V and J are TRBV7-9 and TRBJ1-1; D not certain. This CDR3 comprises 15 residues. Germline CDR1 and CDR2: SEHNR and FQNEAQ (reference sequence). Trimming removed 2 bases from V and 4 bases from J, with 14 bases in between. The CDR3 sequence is CASSLIRLGGTEAFF. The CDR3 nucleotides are TGTGCCAGCAGCTTAATTCGTCTCGGCGGCACTGAAGCTTTCTTT.

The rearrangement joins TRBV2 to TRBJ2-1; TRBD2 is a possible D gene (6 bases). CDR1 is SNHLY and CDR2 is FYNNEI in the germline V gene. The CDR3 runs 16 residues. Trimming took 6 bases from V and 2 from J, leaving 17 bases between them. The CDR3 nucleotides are TGTGCCAGCAGCAGGGACTCGGGCTATGCCTACAATGAGCAGTTCTTC. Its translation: CASSRDSGYAYNEQFF.

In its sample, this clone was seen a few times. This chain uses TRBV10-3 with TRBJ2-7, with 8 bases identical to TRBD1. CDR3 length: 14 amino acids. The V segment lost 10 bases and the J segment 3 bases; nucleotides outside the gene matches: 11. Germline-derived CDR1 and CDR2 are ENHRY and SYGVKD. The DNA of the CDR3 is TGTGCCAGCAAACTGGGACAGGACAACTACGAGCAGTACTTC. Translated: CASKLGQDNYEQYF.

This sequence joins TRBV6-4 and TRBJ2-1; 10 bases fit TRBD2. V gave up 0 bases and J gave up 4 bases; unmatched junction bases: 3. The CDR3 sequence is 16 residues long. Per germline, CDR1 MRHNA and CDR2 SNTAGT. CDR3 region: CASSDSGTSVYNEQFF. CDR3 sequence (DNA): TGTGCCAGCAGTGACTCAGGGACTAGCGTTTACAATGAGCAGTTCTTC.

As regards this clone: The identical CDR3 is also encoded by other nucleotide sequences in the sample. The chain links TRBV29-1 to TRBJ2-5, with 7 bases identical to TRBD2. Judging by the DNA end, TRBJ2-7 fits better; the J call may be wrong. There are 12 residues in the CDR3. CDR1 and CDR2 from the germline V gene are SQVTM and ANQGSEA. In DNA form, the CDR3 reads TGCAGCGTTGGGACTAGCTCCTACGAGCAGTACTTC. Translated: CSVGTSSYEQYF.

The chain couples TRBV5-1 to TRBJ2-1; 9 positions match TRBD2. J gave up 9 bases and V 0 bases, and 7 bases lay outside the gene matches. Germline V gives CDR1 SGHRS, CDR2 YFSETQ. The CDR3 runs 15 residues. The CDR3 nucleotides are TGCGCCAGCAGCTTGGTAGCGGGAGAGTCGGGTGAGCAGTTCTTC. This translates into CASSLVAGESGEQFF.

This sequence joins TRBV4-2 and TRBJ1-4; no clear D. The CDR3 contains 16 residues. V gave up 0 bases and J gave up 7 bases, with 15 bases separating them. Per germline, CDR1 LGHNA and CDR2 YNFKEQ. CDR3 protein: CASSQDRSQVGEKLFF. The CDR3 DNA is TGTGCCAGCAGCCAAGATCGGAGTCAGGTCGGTGAAAAACTGTTTTTT.

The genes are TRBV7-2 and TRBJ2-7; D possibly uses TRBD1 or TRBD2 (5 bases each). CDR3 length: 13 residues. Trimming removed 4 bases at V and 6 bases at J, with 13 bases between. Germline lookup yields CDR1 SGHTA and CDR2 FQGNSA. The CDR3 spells CASSSRDVREQYF. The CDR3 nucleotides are TGTGCCAGCAGCTCTCGGGACGTCCGCGAGCAGTACTTC.

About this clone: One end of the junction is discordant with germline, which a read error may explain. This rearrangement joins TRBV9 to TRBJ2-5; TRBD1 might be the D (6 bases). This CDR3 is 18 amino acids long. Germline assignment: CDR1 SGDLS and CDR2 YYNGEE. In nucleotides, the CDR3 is TGTGCCTGCAGCGTAGGTAGGACAGATGGGGGCACACAAGAGACCCAGTACTTC. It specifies CACSVGRTDGGTQETQYF.

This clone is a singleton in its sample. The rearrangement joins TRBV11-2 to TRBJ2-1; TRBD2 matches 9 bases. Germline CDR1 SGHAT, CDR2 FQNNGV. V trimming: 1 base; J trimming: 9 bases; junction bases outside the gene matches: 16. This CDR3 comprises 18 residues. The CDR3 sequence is CASSLVGVAGVYVGEQFF. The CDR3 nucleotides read TGTGCCAGCAGCTTAGTGGGGGTAGCGGGGGTATATGTAGGTGAGCAGTTCTTC.

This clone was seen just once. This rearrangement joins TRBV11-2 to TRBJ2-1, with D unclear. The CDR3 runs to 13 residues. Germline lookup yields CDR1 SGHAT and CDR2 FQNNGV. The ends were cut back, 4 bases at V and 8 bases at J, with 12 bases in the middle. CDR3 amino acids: CASSSMTVYEQFF. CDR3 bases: TGTGCCAGCAGCTCTATGACTGTATATGAGCAGTTCTTC. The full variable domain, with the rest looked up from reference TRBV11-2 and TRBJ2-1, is EAGVAQSPRYKIIEKRQSVAFWCNPISGHATLYWYQQILGQGPKLLIQFQNNGVVDDSQLPKDRFSAERLKGVDSTLKIQPAKLEDSAVYLCASSSMTVYEQFFGPGTRLTVL.